The rows below give T cell receptor beta chains drawn from one sample of a study of CD8+CD57+ T cells in acquired aplastic anemia. One entry per CDR3 protein, called by TCRdb with MiXCR from the reads. The sample lists approximately 300,000 distinct CDR3 sequences, 56% occurring once. Specimen: sorted CD4+, CD8+, or CD8+CD57+ T cells (not recorded which) from PBMCs. The source of these receptors is a human donor with aplastic anemia. The CDR3 runs from the conserved cysteine through the conserved F or W. Each record gives: V gene, D gene, clone size, J gene, CDR3 DNA, CDR3 protein. D genes are given only for firm matches. Only some rows state a clone size, as once, few, many or a class for expanded clones.

TRBV10-1	-	-	TRBJ2-7	TGCGCCAGCAGTTGGACATTCTCCTACGAGCAGTACTTC	CASSWTFSYEQYF
TRBV5-4	TRBD2	-	TRBJ2-1	TGTGCCAGCAGCTTGGTTATAGCGGGTTACAATGAGCAGTTCTTC	CASSLVIAGYNEQFF
TRBV27	-	-	TRBJ1-5	TGTGCCAGCAGTACCCCTCCGGGCAATCAGCCCCAGCATTTT	CASSTPPGNQPQHF
TRBV7-8	TRBD1	-	TRBJ2-3	TGTGCCAGCAGCTCCCGGACAGGGCCGACAGATACGCAGTATTTT	CASSSRTGPTDTQYF
TRBV14	-	-	TRBJ1-1	TGTGCCAGCAGCCCACTAGGCTCAGGCAGGCCGAACACTGAAGCTTTCTTT	CASSPLGSGRPNTEAFF
TRBV20-1	TRBD1	-	TRBJ2-2	TGCAGTGCTTCTACAGGGGACACCGGGGAGCTGTTTTTT	CSASTGDTGELFF
TRBV25-1	TRBD1	-	TRBJ1-1	TGTGCCAGCAGGACAGGGGGCGTGGGCACTGAAGCTTTCTTT	CASRTGGVGTEAFF
TRBV11-2	TRBD1	many	TRBJ1-6	TGTGCCAGCACCGATAGAGGACAGGCCTCTTATAATTCACCCCTCCACTTT	CASTDRGQASYNSPLHF
TRBV5-4	TRBD1	-	TRBJ2-4	TGTGCCAGCAGCTGGGACAGGGGATTAGGAAACATTCAGTACTTC	CASSWDRGLGNIQYF
TRBV20-1	-	-	TRBJ1-6	TGCAGTGCTAGACAACAGGCGAGCCTCTATAATTCACCCCTCCACTTT	CSARQQASLYNSPLHF
TRBV7-8	-	-	TRBJ2-7	TGTGCCAGCAGCTTAGAGGGGTTCTACGAGCAGTACTTC	CASSLEGFYEQYF
TRBV7-2	TRBD2	-	TRBJ2-3	TGTGCCAGCAGCTCAGGACTAGCGGCCGTCAAGTATTTT	CASSSGLAAVKYF
TRBV5-1	-	-	TRBJ2-1	TGCGCCAGCAGCTTTGACTTGGCCGGAAATGAGCAGTTCTTC	CASSFDLAGNEQFF
TRBV19	TRBD1	many	TRBJ1-1	TGTGCCAGTAGGGTCCGACAGGGCCTTCTTCTCGTGACCACTGAAGCTTTCTTT	CASRVRQGLLLVTTEAFF
TRBV7-6	TRBD1	few	TRBJ1-1	TGTGCCAGCAGACTACAGGGGTGGGACACTGAAGCTTTCTTT	CASRLQGWDTEAFF
TRBV6-1	-	many	TRBJ1-3	TGTGCCAGCAGTGATGGCGGGTCCTCTGGAAACACCATATATTTT	CASSDGGSSGNTIYF
TRBV7-3	-	many	TRBJ2-2	TGTGCCAGCAGCTTATATGCCCAGGCTGAAACCGGGGAGCTGTTTTTT	CASSLYAQAETGELFF
TRBV7-3	-	-	TRBJ2-2	TGTGCCAGCAGCTTATCTAGCCCCGGGGAGCTGTTTTTT	CASSLSSPGELFF
TRBV7-2	-	few	TRBJ1-5	TGTGCCAGCAGCTCGCAGACACTAATCAGGCAGCCCCAGCATTTT	CASSSQTLIRQPQHF
TRBV19	-	-	TRBJ2-7	TGTGCCAGTAGTCCCGGCGGGGCGGAGGAGCAGTACTTC	CASSPGGAEEQYF
TRBV2	TRBD2	-	TRBJ2-5	TGTGCCGGCAGTGAACTACGGGCGGGGGGGGGGGAGACCCAGTACTTC	CAGSELRAGGGETQYF
TRBV2	-	-	TRBJ2-7	TGTGCCAGCAGAGGGGAAGTGAGATACGAGCAGTACTTC	CASRGEVRYEQYF
TRBV7-9	-	-	TRBJ1-5	TGTGCCAGCAGCTTAGTGGGCAATCAGCCCCAGCATTTT	CASSLVGNQPQHF
TRBV7-8	TRBD1	many	TRBJ2-3	TGTGCCAGCAGCTTAGCCCAAGGACAGGGGAGTTGGTATGATACGCAGTATTTT	CASSLAQGQGSWYDTQYF
TRBV10-3	-	-	TRBJ2-7	TGTGACATTCTCGACGGCTCCTACGAGCAGTACTTC	CDILDGSYEQYF
TRBV24-1	-	-	TRBJ1-1	TGTGCCACCAGTGATCCGACGGACACTGAAGCTTTCTTT	CATSDPTDTEAFF
TRBV20-1	TRBD1	few	TRBJ1-2	TGCAGTGCTAGGGCAGGGGGCGCGACAGGTGGCTACACCTTC	CSARAGGATGGYTF
TRBV19	-	-	TRBJ1-6	TGTGCCAGTAGCATACAGGGCGGATCACCCCTCCACTTT	CASSIQGGSPLHF
TRBV6-1	-	many	TRBJ2-1	TGTGCCAGCAGTGAATGGGGTGGCAGGGGGCAGTTCTTC	CASSEWGGRGQFF
TRBV20-1	TRBD1	-	TRBJ1-1	TGCAGTGCTAGAGACCCGTTACAGGGGGCGAGGAACACTGAAGCTTTCTTT	CSARDPLQGARNTEAFF
TRBV2	-	-	TRBJ2-1	TGTGCCAGCAGTGAAGGGCGGCGATCCTACAATGAGCAGTTCTTC	CASSEGRRSYNEQFF
TRBV7-9	TRBD1	many	TRBJ1-2	TGTGCCAGCAGCTTAGAGACAGGGGGCCGTGGCTACACCTTC	CASSLETGGRGYTF
TRBV20-1	-	-	TRBJ1-1	TGCAGTGCTAGAGATTCGAGGAACACTGAAGCTTTCTTT	CSARDSRNTEAFF
TRBV24-1	-	-	TRBJ1-3	TGTGCCACCAGTGATCGGGACGACTCTGGAAACACCATATATTTT	CATSDRDDSGNTIYF
TRBV7-2	TRBD2	-	TRBJ2-1	TGTGCCAGCAGCCAACAGCGGGAGTTCTACAATGAGCAGTTCTTC	CASSQQREFYNEQFF
TRBV7-2	-	-	TRBJ1-2	TGTGCCAGCAGCTTCGATAACGATGGCTACACCTTC	CASSFDNDGYTF
TRBV7-3	-	-	TRBJ2-3	TGTGCCAGCAGCTTAGGACCATGGGGCACAGATACGCAGTATTTT	CASSLGPWGTDTQYF
TRBV2	TRBD2	many	TRBJ2-7	TGTGCCAGCAGTGCTAGCGGGAGGGCCATGGGCGGGCAGTACTTC	CASSASGRAMGGQYF
TRBV6-4	-	many	TRBJ1-2	TGTGCCAGCAGTGACTCCCCGGGACACTCCTATGGCTACACCTTC	CASSDSPGHSYGYTF
TRBV29-1	-	-	TRBJ2-6	TGCAGCGTCACAAGGGGGGATAAGAACTCTGGGGCCAACGTCCTGACTTTC	CSVTRGDKNSGANVLTF
TRBV5-1	-	-	TRBJ1-6	TGCGCCAGCAGCTTGGAAGGAGCTTCCAATTCACCCCTCCACTTT	CASSLEGASNSPLHF
TRBV6-5	TRBD1	few	TRBJ1-2	TGTGCCAGCAGTGAAGAAACAGGGGTTGGGTTTGGCTACACCTTC	CASSEETGVGFGYTF
TRBV19	TRBD1	-	TRBJ1-2	TGTGCCAGTAGTATACAAACGTATCCCGGGACAGGGAACGGCTACACCTTC	CASSIQTYPGTGNGYTF
TRBV29-1	TRBD1	many	TRBJ2-7	TGCAGCGTCGCGATCCGGACAGGGGCCTACGAGCAGTACTTC	CSVAIRTGAYEQYF
TRBV7-8	-	-	TRBJ1-1	TGTGCCAGCAGCTTGATCGGCCTGGGCGCTTCCGAAGCTTTCTTT	CASSLIGLGASEAFF
TRBV7-9	TRBD2	-	TRBJ2-7	TGTGCCAGCAGCTTAGCTGGACTAGCGGGACTATCCTACGAGCAGTACTTC	CASSLAGLAGLSYEQYF
TRBV7-8	-	once	TRBJ2-1	TGTGCCAGCAGCCTACGGCTAGCGTCAAACAATGAGCAGTTCTTC	CASSLRLASNNEQFF
TRBV10-3	TRBD2	-	TRBJ2-1	TGTGCCATCAGTGAGTCGACTAGCGGGAGTGGTTACAATGAGCAGTTCTTC	CAISESTSGSGYNEQFF
TRBV10-2	TRBD1	few	TRBJ1-6	TGCGCCAGCAGTGGGACAGGGGGTAGTTCACCCCTCCACTTT	CASSGTGGSSPLHF
TRBV6-5	TRBD2	-	TRBJ2-3	TGTGGAGCGGGGGGGCCTCAAGATACGCAGTATTTT	CGAGGPQDTQYF
TRBV7-2	-	few	TRBJ2-6	TGTGCCAGCAGCTTAGCCATGGTCAGGAGTTCCTCTGGGGCCAACGTCCTGACTTTC	CASSLAMVRSSSGANVLTF
TRBV19	-	-	TRBJ2-6	TGTGCCAGTACATCATGGCCGGGGGGCGGGTCCTCTGGGGCCAACGTCCTGACTTTC	CASTSWPGGGSSGANVLTF
TRBV29-1	TRBD1	-	TRBJ1-1	TGCAGCGGGGGACAGGGGGACACTGAAGCTTTCTTT	CSGGQGDTEAFF
TRBV5-6	-	-	TRBJ2-5	TGTGCCAGCAGCCCCTACAGTGGTGGGACCCAGTACTTC	CASSPYSGGTQYF
TRBV2	TRBD1	-	TRBJ1-2	TGTGCCAGCGACAGGGGCTATGGCTACACCTTC	CASDRGYGYTF